One sample yielded the 9 T cell receptor beta chains listed below, sequenced in a study of cytomegalovirus exposure and HLA in healthy donors (dated by TCRdb to 2015 to 2018). The library was prepared using the immunoSEQ multiplex PCR assay. A mixture of 60 forward primers for TCR Vbeta segments and 13 reverse primers for TCR Jbeta segments was used in the multiplex PCR. Sourced from immuneACCESS, this table was stored by TCRdb with only in-frame sequences that have V and J called. A share of the clones is absent; for the studies checked, an unresolved V gene accounts for under half, and the remainder has no known explanation. The sample yields fewer than 120,000 clones; 65% to 80% were counted once. Roughly 6.2% of the sample is in the top ten clones. Sample: PBMCs. These receptors all stem from a man aged 25 to 45 in good health and CMV-seropositive.

This clone was observed a few times. The rearrangement uses TRBV19 and TRBJ2-2, with TRBD1 matching over 8 bases. From germline, CDR1 is LNHDA and CDR2 SQIVND (reference sequence). V was clipped by 7 bases and J by 7 bases; unmatched bases: 8. This CDR3 region has 14 residues. The CDR3 DNA is TGTGCCAGTACTCTGGACAGGGTTAGCGGGGAGCTGTTTTTT. Translated, it gives CASTLDRVSGELFF.

This chain joins TRBV10-3 and TRBJ1-2; D not certain. CDR3 size: 12 residues. Trimming pared 2 bases from V and 8 bases from J, leaving 9 bases between. Germline CDR1 is ENHRY and CDR2 is SYGVKD. The CDR3 spells CAISEVRGGYTF. DNA for the CDR3: TGTGCCATCAGTGAGGTGAGAGGAGGCTACACCTTC.

V gene TRBV25-1 combines with J gene TRBJ2-3, with 9 bases lining up with TRBD2. The CDR3 loop spans 16 amino acids. Germline V gene data show CDR1 as MGHDK and CDR2 as SYGVNS. With 2 bases clipped from V and 2 bases from J, the junction kept 5 bases outside the gene matches. CDR3 nucleotide sequence: TGTGCCAGCAGTGAACCGCGGGGGGGGCCCACAGATACGCAGTATTTT. It is translated as CASSEPRGGPTDTQYF.

The DNA of the CDR3 is TGTGCCAGTAGTATGGACGCCGGGACAGACCAAGAGACCCAGTACTTC. It encodes CASSMDAGTDQETQYF. The chain joins TRBV19 to TRBJ2-5; 7 bases map to TRBD1. Germline-derived CDR1 and CDR2 are LNHDA and SQIVND (reference sequence). With 3 bases clipped from V and 0 bases from J, the junction kept 7 bases outside the gene matches. The CDR3 totals 16 residues. Together with reference TRBV19 and TRBJ2-5, the CDR3 gives the full variable domain: DGGITQSPKYLFRKEGQNVTLSCEQNLNHDAMYWYRQDPGQGLRLIYYSQIVNDFQKGDIAEGYSVSREKKESFPLTVTSAQKNPTAFYLCASSMDAGTDQETQYFGPGTRLLVL.

The rearrangement joins TRBV9 to TRBJ2-7; 11 bases map to TRBD1. Germline V lookup: CDR1 SGDLS, CDR2 YYNGEE. V shed 3 bases and J 1 base; nucleotides not matched to a gene: 3. CDR3 length: 15 residues. CDR3 nucleotides: TGTGCCAGCAGCGGGGGACAGGGGGTTTCCTACGAGCAGTACTTC. Protein product: CASSGGQGVSYEQYF.

As for this clone: Likely a read error: the CDR3 ends without its conserved phenylalanine or tryptophan. The V call is TRBV12-5, the J call TRBJ2-7, with D perhaps matching TRBD2 (5 bases). Germline V gene data show CDR1 as LGHNT and CDR2 as FRNRAP. The CDR3 length is 15 residues. Trimming pared 5 bases from V and 5 bases from J, leaving 19 bases between. The chain's CDR3 is CASGIGIGSPNEQYL. Written as DNA, the CDR3 is TGTGCTAGTGGTATAGGTATAGGGAGCCCTAACGAGCAGTACCTC.

J is TRBJ1-6 and V is TRBV6-1; D may be TRBD1 (6 bases). V lost 6 bases to trimming and J lost 7 bases, with 16 bases between them. This CDR3 contains 15 residues. Germline CDR1 is MNHNS and CDR2 is SASEGT. CDR3 sequence (DNA): TGTGCCAGCAGCCTTACAGGACAGCTAAATTCACCCCTCCACTTT. It codes for CASSLTGQLNSPLHF.

The genes are TRBV30 and TRBJ2-7; 10 bases line up with TRBD1. This CDR3 spans 13 amino acids. J gave up 4 bases and V 6 bases, and 6 bases lay outside the gene matches. Germline V gene data show CDR1 as GTSNPN and CDR2 as SVGIG (reference sequence). The CDR3 here is CACKGTGDYEQYF. The CDR3 coding sequence is TGTGCCTGCAAGGGGACAGGGGATTACGAGCAGTACTTC. The variable domain in full, with the rest retrieved from reference TRBV30 and TRBJ2-7, is SQTIHQWPATLVQPVGSPLSLECTVEGTSNPNLYWYRQAAGRGLQLLFYSVGIGQISSEVPQNLSASRPQDRQFILSSKKLLLSDSGFYLCACKGTGDYEQYFGPGTRLTVT.

The chain links TRBV5-6 to TRBJ1-6; 10 nucleotides align to TRBD1. The CDR3 consists of 13 residues. V shed 3 bases, J shed 13 bases, and the junction held 4 bases outside the gene matches. Germline CDR1 and CDR2: SGHDT and YYEEEE. CDR3 in amino acids: CASSWDRGWPLHF. The CDR3 coding sequence is TGTGCCAGCAGCTGGGACAGGGGATGGCCCCTCCACTTT.